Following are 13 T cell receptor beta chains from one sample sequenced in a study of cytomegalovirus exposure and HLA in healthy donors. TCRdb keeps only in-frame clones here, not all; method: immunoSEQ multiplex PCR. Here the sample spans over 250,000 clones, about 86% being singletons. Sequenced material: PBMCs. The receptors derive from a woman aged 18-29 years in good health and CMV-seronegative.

The CDR3 bases are TGCAGCGTTCGGCAGGGGCCAGATACGCAGTATTTT. Translated, it gives CSVRQGPDTQYF. V is TRBV29-1 and J is TRBJ2-3; perhaps TRBD1 as D (6 bases). This CDR3 region has 12 residues. Germline CDR1 and CDR2: SQVTM and ANQGSEA. Trimming took off 5 bases at V and 4 bases at J, with 10 bases between the two ends.

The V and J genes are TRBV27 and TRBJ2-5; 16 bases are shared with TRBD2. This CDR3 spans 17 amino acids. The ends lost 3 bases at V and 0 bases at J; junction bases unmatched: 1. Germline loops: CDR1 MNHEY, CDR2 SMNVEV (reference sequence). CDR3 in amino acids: CASSLGLAGGYQETQYF. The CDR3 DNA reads TGTGCCAGCAGTTTGGGACTAGCGGGGGGGTACCAAGAGACCCAGTACTTC.

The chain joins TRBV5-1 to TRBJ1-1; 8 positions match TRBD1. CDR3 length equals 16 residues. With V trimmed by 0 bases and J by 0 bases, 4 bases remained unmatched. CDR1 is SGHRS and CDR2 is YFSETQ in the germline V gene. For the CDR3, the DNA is TGCGCCAGCAGCTTGGGGACAGGGACCCTGAACACTGAAGCTTTCTTT. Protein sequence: CASSLGTGTLNTEAFF.

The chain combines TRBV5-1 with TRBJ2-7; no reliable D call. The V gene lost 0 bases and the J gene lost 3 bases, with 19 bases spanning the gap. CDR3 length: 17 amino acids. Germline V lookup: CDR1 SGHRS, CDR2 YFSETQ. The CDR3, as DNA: TGCGCCAGCAGCTTGGGGCAGGCCTCACGAACAAGCTACGAGCAGTACTTC. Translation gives CASSLGQASRTSYEQYF. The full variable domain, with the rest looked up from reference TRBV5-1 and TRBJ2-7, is KAGVTQTPRYLIKTRGQQVTLSCSPISGHRSVSWYQQTPGQGLQFLFEYFSETQRNKGNFPGRFSGRQFSNSRSEMNVSTLELGDSALYLCASSLGQASRTSYEQYFGPGTRLTVT.

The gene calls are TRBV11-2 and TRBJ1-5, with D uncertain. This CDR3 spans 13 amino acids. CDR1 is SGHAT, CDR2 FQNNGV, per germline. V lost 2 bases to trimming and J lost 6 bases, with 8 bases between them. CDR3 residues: CASSLNEGQPQHF. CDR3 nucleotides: TGTGCCAGCAGCTTAAATGAGGGTCAGCCCCAGCATTTT.

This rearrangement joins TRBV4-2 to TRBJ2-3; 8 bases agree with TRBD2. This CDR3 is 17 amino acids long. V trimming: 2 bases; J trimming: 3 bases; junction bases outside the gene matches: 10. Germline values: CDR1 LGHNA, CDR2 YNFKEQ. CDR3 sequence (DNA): TGTGCCAGCAGCCAACCTTACAAGCGGGAGCTGACAGATACGCAGTATTTT. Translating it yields CASSQPYKRELTDTQYF.

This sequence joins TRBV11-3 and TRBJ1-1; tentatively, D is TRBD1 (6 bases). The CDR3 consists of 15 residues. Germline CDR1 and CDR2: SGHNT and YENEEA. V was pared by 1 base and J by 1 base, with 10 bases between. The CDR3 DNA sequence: TGTGCCAGCAGCTTAGGTGGGACAACGAACACTGAAGCTTTCTTT. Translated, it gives CASSLGGTTNTEAFF.

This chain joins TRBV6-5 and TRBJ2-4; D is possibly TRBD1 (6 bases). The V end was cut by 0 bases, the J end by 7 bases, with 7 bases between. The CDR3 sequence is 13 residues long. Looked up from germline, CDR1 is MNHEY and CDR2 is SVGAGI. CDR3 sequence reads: CASSYSQGNIQYF. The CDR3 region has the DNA TGTGCCAGCAGTTACTCGCAGGGGAACATTCAGTACTTC.

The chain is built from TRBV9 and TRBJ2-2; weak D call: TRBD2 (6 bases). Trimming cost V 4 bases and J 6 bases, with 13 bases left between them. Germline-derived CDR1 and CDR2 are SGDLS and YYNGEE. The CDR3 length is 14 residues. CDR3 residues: CASSPLSGAGELFF. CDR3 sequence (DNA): TGTGCCAGCAGCCCTCTGTCGGGGGCCGGGGAGCTGTTTTTT.

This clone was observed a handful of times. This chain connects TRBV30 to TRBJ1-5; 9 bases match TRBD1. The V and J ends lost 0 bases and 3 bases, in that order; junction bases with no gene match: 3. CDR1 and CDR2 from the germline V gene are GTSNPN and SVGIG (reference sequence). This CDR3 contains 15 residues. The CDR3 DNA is TGTGCCTGGAGTGTACGGGACAGGGACAATCAGCCCCAGCATTTT. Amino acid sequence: CAWSVRDRDNQPQHF.

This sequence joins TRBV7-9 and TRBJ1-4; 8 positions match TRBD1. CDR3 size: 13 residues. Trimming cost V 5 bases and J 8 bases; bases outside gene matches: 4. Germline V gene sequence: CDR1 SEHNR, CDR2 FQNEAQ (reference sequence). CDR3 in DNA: TGTGCCAGCAGCCCGGGGGACAGGGAAAAACTGTTTTTT. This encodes CASSPGDREKLFF. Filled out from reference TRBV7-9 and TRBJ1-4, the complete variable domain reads DTGVSQNPRHKITKRGQNVTFRCDPISEHNRLYWYRQTLGQGPEFLTYFQNEAQLEKSRLLSDRFSAERPKGSFSTLEIQRTEQGDSAMYLCASSPGDREKLFFGSGTQLSVL.

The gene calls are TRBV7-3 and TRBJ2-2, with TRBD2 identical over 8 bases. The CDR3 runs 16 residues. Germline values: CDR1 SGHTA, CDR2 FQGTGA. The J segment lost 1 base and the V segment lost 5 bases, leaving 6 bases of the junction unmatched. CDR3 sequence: CASSPSGGVNTGELFF. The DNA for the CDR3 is TGTGCCAGCAGCCCTTCCGGGGGGGTGAACACCGGGGAGCTGTTTTTT.

The CDR3 is CASRSNRQFF. CDR3 coding DNA: TGTGCCAGCAGGAGTAATCGGCAGTTCTTC. The chain links TRBV25-1 to TRBJ2-1; D uncertain. CDR1 is MGHDK and CDR2 is SYGVNS in the germline V gene. This CDR3 is 10 amino acids long. V was shortened by 6 bases and J by 12 bases, with 9 bases between the two germline ends.